This TCR beta chain comes out of a study of blood T cell repertoires in COVID-19. Generated by immunoSEQ multiplex PCR, the TCRdb table keeps only in-frame clones and is missing some. The sample records about 130,000 clones, approximately 84% being singletons. The material sequenced was peripheral blood. The receptor's source is a woman older than 75 with acute or convalescent COVID-19.

The CDR3 region has the DNA TGTGCCAGCACCGTTGAAGCACAGGAAGGAGGCTACACCTTC. Its translation: CASTVEAQEGGYTF. J is TRBJ1-2 and V is TRBV7-9, with D tentatively TRBD1 (5 bases). The CDR3 is 14 residues long. Germline V CDR1 and CDR2: SEHNR, FQNEAQ (reference sequence). Trimming left V 7 bases short and J 8 bases short, with 20 bases between.